This T cell receptor beta chain came from a study of T cells after yellow fever vaccination. UMIs and a universal primer site were added when TCR cDNA was made by 5'RACE template switching. MiXCR, applied by TCRdb to the 5' RACE reads, yields one record per CDR3 protein. This table holds a few hundred thousand distinct CDR3 sequences, more than 3% found once. This clonotype was counted ten times or more. What it binds is not known. The CDR3 is 14 residues long. Germline trimming cut 5 bases from V and 0 bases from J; bases unmatched to any gene: 4. Germline CDR1 and CDR2: SGHNT and YYREEE (reference sequence). Overall study findings and caveats: The secondary response showed a weaker magnitude and a faster peak, day 5 versus 15. Few clonotypes appeared in both CD4 and CD8 compartments.

The chain links TRBV5-4 to TRBJ1-1; TRBD1 agrees at 7 bases. The origin of this receptor is a man between 18 and 35 years old who received the YFV17D yellow fever vaccine. Sequencing was performed on PBMCs, taken on the day of the yellow fever booster vaccination. The CDR3 DNA is TGTGCCAGCAGGCGGGGGACAGTGAACACTGAAGCTTTCTTT. It translates to CASRRGTVNTEAFF.